Below are 31 T cell receptor beta chains sequenced from a single sample in a study of T cells in Graves' hyperthyroidism and ophthalmopathy (dated by TCRdb to about 2019). Libraries came from multiplex PCR. The listed sequencing device is Illumina HiSeq 2000. Amplification of TCR beta CDR3 regions was carried out from RNA transcripts. A first-round RT-PCR of the TCR CDR3 used the HTBI primer set with the Qiagen OneStep RT-PCR kit. TCRdb reprocessed the public reads (quality trimming at Q25 with fastp, clone calling with MiXCR) and kept in-frame beta chains. Rows are combined by CDR3 protein, so each entry shows the most common genes and DNA. Present in this sample are tens of thousands of distinct CDR3 sequences, about 57% of which were seen just once. The ten biggest clones cover roughly 3.3% of the sample. Sequencing was done on a sample of blood. All receptors derive from an older woman with Graves' ophthalmopathy.

This chain joins TRBV7-9 and TRBJ1-2; 7 bases match TRBD1. V trimming: 0 bases; J trimming: 5 bases; junction bases outside the gene matches: 9. This CDR3 region has 16 residues. Looked up from germline, CDR1 is SEHNR and CDR2 is FQNEAQ (reference sequence). CDR3 nucleotides: TGTGCCAGCAGCTTAGCGCGGGACAGTAGAAGGTATGGCTACACCTTC. Its translation is CASSLARDSRRYGYTF.

This clonotype was seen repeatedly, ten times or more. A read error may be the cause here, since a much bigger clone is one base away. Here the CDR3 reads CSARTGGSTSEQFF. The CDR3 nucleotides are TGCAGTGCTAGGACGGGGGGCTCCACAAGTGAGCAGTTCTTC. The genes are TRBV20-1 and TRBJ2-1, with a tentative D call TRBD2 (7 bases). Trimming cost V 3 bases and J 9 bases, with 18 bases left between them. The CDR3 is 14 amino acids. CDR1 and CDR2 (germline): DFQATT, SNEGSKA (reference sequence).

To note about this clonotype: The conserved closing phenylalanine or tryptophan is absent in this CDR3, likely reflecting a read error. V gene TRBV7-9 combines with J gene TRBJ2-1, with D unresolved. The CDR3 extends over 11 amino acids. Looked up from germline, CDR1 is SEHNR and CDR2 is FQNEAQ (reference sequence). This chain's CDR3 is CPSSYYNEQFS. CDR3 nucleotides: TGTCCCAGCAGCTACTACAATGAGCAGTTCTCC.

This chain connects TRBV20-1 to TRBJ2-5, with 11 positions matching TRBD1. Per the germline V gene, CDR1 is DFQATT and CDR2 is SNEGSKA (reference sequence). V shed 8 bases, J shed 5 bases, and the junction held 13 bases outside the gene matches. The CDR3 consists of 15 residues. The CDR3 DNA is TGCAGTACCAGCCCGAGGACAGGGGGCTACGAGACCCAGTACTTC. It encodes CSTSPRTGGYETQYF.

V usage is TRBV5-1 and J usage is TRBJ2-2; perhaps TRBD1 as D (6 bases). V lost 0 bases to trimming and J lost 9 bases, with 18 bases between them. This CDR3 spans 16 amino acids. Per the germline V gene, CDR1 is SGHRS and CDR2 is YFSETQ. As DNA, the CDR3 is TGCGCCAGCAGCTTGGTCGTGGACAGCCGGAGGAGGGAGCTGTTTTTT. It translates to CASSLVVDSRRRELFF.

The chain couples TRBV19 to TRBJ2-1; 11 positions agree with TRBD2. The V and J ends lost 6 bases and 1 base, in that order; junction bases with no gene match: 14. The germline CDR1 and CDR2 sequences are LNHDA and SQIVND (reference sequence). The CDR3 loop spans 19 amino acids. The CDR3 nucleotides are TGTGCCAGTAGCGACCGTAGCGGGAGGGCCATCGGGTCCTACAATGAGCAGTTCTTC. It yields the protein CASSDRSGRAIGSYNEQFF.

This clonotype came up a few times. The chain employs TRBV19 and TRBJ2-7; unclear D gene. There are 14 residues in the CDR3. Germline CDR1 is LNHDA and CDR2 is SQIVND (reference sequence). The V end was cut by 3 bases, the J end by 1 base, with 10 bases between. The CDR3 nucleotides are TGTGCCAGTAGTATCGGGCAGAGGTCCTACGAGCAGTACTTC. Encoded protein: CASSIGQRSYEQYF.

This clonotype was seen ten or more times. This rearrangement joins TRBV11-2 to TRBJ1-3, with D unclear. This CDR3 is 13 amino acids long. V was cut by 3 bases and J by 5 bases, with 8 bases left in between. The germline V gene has CDR1 SGHAT and CDR2 FQNNGV. The CDR3 is CASSFEGRNTIYF. CDR3 DNA sequence: TGTGCCAGCAGCTTTGAGGGCAGAAACACCATATATTTT.

The CDR3 DNA reads as TGTGCCAGCAGCTTAGACTACCGACGGAACACCGGGGAGCTGTTTTTT. Protein product: CASSLDYRRNTGELFF. The V gene is TRBV7-2, the J gene TRBJ2-2, with D unresolved. CDR1 and CDR2 (germline): SGHTA, FQGNSA. CDR3 size: 16 residues. The ends were cut back, 1 base at V and 1 base at J, with 10 bases in the middle.

This clonotype has a count of ten or more. The chain carries TRBV5-1 and TRBJ2-5; D unclear. Germline V CDR1 and CDR2: SGHRS, YFSETQ. V lost 3 bases to trimming and J lost 5 bases, with 17 bases between them. The CDR3 totals 15 residues. CDR3 region: CASSSQAQESETQYF. The CDR3, as DNA: TGCGCCAGCAGCTCCCAAGCTCAGGAGTCGGAGACCCAGTACTTC.

J is TRBJ1-5 and V is TRBV20-1; D gene unclear. V dropped 2 bases and J dropped 7 bases, with 12 bases sitting between them. Germline CDR1 DFQATT, CDR2 SNEGSKA (reference sequence). CDR3 length: 13 amino acids. In DNA, the CDR3 is TGCAGTGCTAGAAAACGAGTGGGACAGCCCCAGCATTTT. It yields the protein CSARKRVGQPQHF.

This clonotype was counted a few times. The J gene is TRBJ2-5, the V gene TRBV29-1; 10 nucleotides agree with TRBD2. In germline, CDR1 is SQVTM, CDR2 ANQGSEA. The ends lost 7 bases at V and 5 bases at J; junction bases unmatched: 10. This CDR3 region has 14 residues. The CDR3 sequence: CSGRAGGMMETQYF. CDR3 coding DNA: TGCAGCGGCCGAGCGGGAGGGATGATGGAGACCCAGTACTTC.

This clonotype was detected ten times or more. The rearrangement uses TRBV2 and TRBJ1-2; D unclear. Germline values: CDR1 SNHLY, CDR2 FYNNEI. The CDR3 totals 14 residues. Trimming cost V 8 bases and J 8 bases, with 21 bases left between them. DNA of the CDR3: TGTGCCAGCGGCGACACAGCTAGCCTAAAAGGCTACACCTTC. It yields the protein CASGDTASLKGYTF.

This clonotype was recorded many times. The chain combines TRBV12-3 or TRBV12-4 with TRBJ1-2, with D possibly matching TRBD1 (5 bases). The CDR3 loop spans 13 amino acids. V lost 5 bases and J lost 7, with 14 bases in between. CDR3: CASSPRQGAGYTF. The CDR3 DNA reads TGTGCCAGCAGTCCGAGGCAGGGAGCTGGCTACACCTTC.

This clonotype was counted ten times or more. A much larger clone differs from this one at a single base, so this may be a read error. The conserved phenylalanine or tryptophan normally closing the CDR3 is absent here, so this likely arose from a read error. The J gene is TRBJ2-2, the V gene TRBV7-9; D is perhaps TRBD1 or TRBD2 (6 bases each). This CDR3 has 15 amino acids. V was cut by 2 bases and J by 0 bases, with 7 bases left in between. Per the germline V gene, CDR1 is SEHNR and CDR2 is FQNEAQ (reference sequence). CDR3 sequence: CASSLRGANTGELFL. The CDR3 DNA follows: TGTGCCAGCAGCTTAAGGGGGGCGAACACCGGGGAGCTGTTTCTT.

In this sample, this clonotype turned up many times. The V and J genes are TRBV10-2 and TRBJ2-2; TRBD1 might be the D (5 bases). Germline V CDR1 and CDR2: WSHSY, SAAADI. V was cut by 6 bases and J by 1 base, with 12 bases left in between. The CDR3 loop spans 15 amino acids. The CDR3 DNA reads as TGCGCCAGCAGAATGGGGCAGGGGAACACCGGGGAGCTGTTTTTT. Amino acid sequence: CASRMGQGNTGELFF.

The chain uses TRBV20-1 and TRBJ2-7, with 7 bases that match TRBD2. The germline V gene has CDR1 DFQATT and CDR2 SNEGSKA (reference sequence). The CDR3 is made up of 12 amino acids. The V and J ends lost 7 bases and 3 bases, in that order; junction bases with no gene match: 6. DNA for the CDR3: TGCAGTGTTAGGCTAGCGGACTACGAGCAGTACTTC. Amino acid sequence: CSVRLADYEQYF.

This clonotype is categorized as medium-sized. The chain employs TRBV24-1 and TRBJ2-7; 7 nucleotides align to TRBD1. Unmatched junction bases numbered 7, after V lost 2 bases and J lost 1 base. The CDR3 sequence is 16 residues long. Germline V CDR1 and CDR2: KGHDR, SFDVKD. The CDR3 bases are TGTGCCACCAGTGATTCCCCGGGACAGACATCCTACGAGCAGTACTTC. It encodes CATSDSPGQTSYEQYF.

A word on this clonotype: Lacking the conserved final phenylalanine or tryptophan, this CDR3 likely reflects a read error. The limits of the CDR3 on the DNA are not certain, so only TCRdb's listed CDR3 is given. The chain links TRBV7-6 to TRBJ2-7. From its first to its last residue, the CDR3 has 9 amino acids. CDR1 is SGHVS, CDR2 FNYEAQ, per germline. This chain's CDR3 is CASSVSLMM.

The CDR3, as DNA: TGTGCCAGCAGCTTTGATAGCGGGAACTATGGCTACACCTTC. Encoded protein: CASSFDSGNYGYTF. The chain recombines TRBV7-3 with TRBJ1-2; D gene ambiguous. The CDR3 contains 14 residues. Trimming pared 3 bases from V and 2 bases from J, leaving 10 bases between. Germline V lookup: CDR1 SGHTA, CDR2 FQGTGA.

The rearrangement links TRBV7-9 to TRBJ2-5, with D unresolved. V dropped 2 bases and J dropped 2 bases, with 12 bases sitting between them. Germline V CDR1 and CDR2: SEHNR, FQNEAQ (reference sequence). The CDR3 sequence is 15 residues long. CDR3 bases: TGTGCCAGCAGCTTACGAGGAACGGAACAAGAGACCCAGTACTTC. This codes for CASSLRGTEQETQYF.

This clonotype was counted between two and nine times. The V call is TRBV7-2, the J call TRBJ2-3; D unclear. Trimming stripped 1 base from V and 2 bases from J, with 4 bases between. Germline V lookup: CDR1 SGHTA, CDR2 FQGNSA. This CDR3 contains 13 residues. CDR3 nucleotides: TGTGCCAGCAGCTTAGAAGCCACAGATACGCAGTATTTT. As protein: CASSLEATDTQYF.

The rearrangement uses TRBV20-1 and TRBJ1-5; 8 bases agree with TRBD1. CDR3 length: 12 amino acids. V lost 6 bases to trimming and J lost 5 bases; unmatched junction nucleotides: 3. Germline CDR1 and CDR2: DFQATT and SNEGSKA (reference sequence). The CDR3 loop reads CSADREDQPQHF. The CDR3 region has the DNA TGCAGTGCGGACAGGGAGGATCAGCCCCAGCATTTT.

A word on this clonotype: At one of its ends the junction is not consistent with the germline gene, which may arise from a read error. The CDR3 region has the DNA TGTGCCGGCAGGCGGGGTAGAAGGGAGACCCAGTACTTC. As protein: CAGRRGRRETQYF. V usage is TRBV7-9 and J usage is TRBJ2-5, with D tentatively TRBD2 (6 bases). CDR1 is SEHNR and CDR2 is FQNEAQ in the germline V gene (reference sequence). The CDR3 consists of 13 residues.

This clonotype was found many times. This rearrangement joins TRBV7-6 to TRBJ1-2; D may be TRBD1 (6 bases). The CDR3 is 14 residues long. Trimming took off 5 bases at V and 5 bases at J, with 15 bases between the two ends. Germline-derived CDR1 and CDR2 are SGHVS and FNYEAQ. CDR3: CASSRMRQVYGYTF. DNA for the CDR3: TGTGCCAGCAGCCGCATGAGACAGGTGTATGGCTACACCTTC.

Regarding this clonotype: A junction boundary mismatches the germline segment, possibly from a read error. The CDR3 protein is CASSIAGGGEQFF. CDR3 nucleotide sequence: TGTGCCAGCAGCATAGCGGGGGGGGGGGAGCAGTTCTTC. V is TRBV7-2 and J is TRBJ2-1, with 11 nucleotides matching TRBD2. CDR3 length: 13 amino acids. Germline CDR1 and CDR2: SGHTA and FQGNSA.

This clonotype was seen many times. The chain combines TRBV28 with TRBJ2-3; D unresolved. The germline V gene encodes CDR1 MDHEN and CDR2 SYDVKM. V lost 2 bases to trimming and J lost 2 bases, with 2 bases between them. The CDR3 has 12 amino acids. The CDR3 reads CASSLTTDTQYF. The CDR3 region has the DNA TGTGCCAGCAGTTTAACCACAGATACGCAGTATTTT.

The chain has TRBV20-1 and TRBJ2-1; the D gene is possibly TRBD1 (6 bases). The CDR3 totals 14 residues. Germline loops: CDR1 DFQATT, CDR2 SNEGSKA (reference sequence). Trimming left V 3 bases short and J 4 bases short, with 13 bases between. The CDR3 sequence: CSARNREEYNEQFF. CDR3 bases: TGCAGTGCTAGGAACAGGGAAGAGTACAATGAGCAGTTCTTC.

On this clonotype itself: A read error may account for a junction end that differs from germline. V usage is TRBV24-1 and J usage is TRBJ2-2; unclear D gene. The V gene's germline CDR1 is KGHDR and CDR2 SFDVKD. CDR3 length equals 8 residues. CDR3 sequence (DNA): TGTGCCACCAGGGAGCTGTTTTTT. Residues: CATRELFF.

Regarding this clonotype: The CDR3 does not close with the conserved phenylalanine or tryptophan, likely indicating a read error. The chain employs TRBV5-1 and TRBJ2-5, with D unclear. The CDR3 has 13 amino acids. Deletions cut 4 bases from V and 11 bases from J, with 18 bases between. From germline, CDR1 is SGHRS and CDR2 YFSETQ. Written as DNA, the CDR3 is TGCGCCAGCAGCCGACAAGAACTCTACGTGCAGTACGTC. Translating gives CASSRQELYVQYV.

The V and J genes are TRBV20-1 and TRBJ1-2; no definite D call. V lost 7 bases and J lost 5, with 23 bases in between. The CDR3 extends over 15 amino acids. From germline, CDR1 is DFQATT and CDR2 SNEGSKA (reference sequence). CDR3 protein: CSGMWVREAQYGYTF. The CDR3 region has the DNA TGCAGTGGGATGTGGGTACGGGAGGCGCAGTATGGCTACACCTTC.